The source of this T cell receptor (beta chain) is a study of vaccination effects on CD4 cells after COVID-19. Germline V lookup: CDR1 SSHAT, CDR2 FNYEAQ (reference sequence). This CDR3 is built from 15 residues. V was cut by 5 bases and J by 1 base, with 11 bases left in between. Profiling relied on immunoSEQ multiplex PCR, and the TCRdb table lists in-frame clones only, not all of them. The data hold approximately 30,000 clones, with about 83% observed a single time. ViraFEST expansion of antigen-specific CD4+ T cells with viral peptide pools preceded sequencing. Culture lasted around eleven days before CD4+ T cell isolation. Participants received two doses of either the BNT162b2 or mRNA-1273 vaccine. Of note for this clone: Its antigen is currently unknown.

The sequencing used CD4+ T cells from PBMCs cultured with HCoV-NL63 spike peptides, collected after COVID-19 vaccination. This clonotype was sampled from a human donor who received a COVID-19 vaccine. Some clones in this sample may be carry-over from other donors' samples. The gene calls are TRBV7-7 and TRBJ2-2, with a possible D match to TRBD1 (6 bases). The CDR3 loop reads CASSPRDKNTGELFF. Written as DNA, the CDR3 is TGTGCCAGCAGCCCCCGGGACAAGAACACCGGGGAGCTGTTTTTT. Variable domain in full (rest from reference TRBV7-7 and TRBJ2-2): GAGVSQSPRYKVTKRGQDVTLRCDPISSHATLYWYQQALGQGPEFLTYFNYEAQPDKSGLPSDRFSAERPEGSISTLTIQRTEQRDSAMYRCASSPRDKNTGELFFGEGSRLTVL.